Presented here are 7 T cell receptor beta chains from one specimen sequenced in a study of T cell responses to AZD1222 COVID-19 vaccine. Repertoires were generated with immunoSEQ multiplex PCR, while TCRdb's copy carries only in-frame clones and drops some. The data show about 130,000 clones, with approximately 84% seen just once and approximately 20% held by the top ten. The source material was peripheral blood, sampled on day 0 of AZD1222 vaccination. The receptors were sampled from an adult in good health.

This clone was counted a few times. V gene TRBV19 combines with J gene TRBJ2-3; D may correspond to TRBD1 or TRBD2 (5 bases each). The CDR3 runs to 16 residues. The V end lost 1 base, the J end lost 4 bases, and 15 bases lay between the germline ends. Germline V gene lookup returns CDR1 LNHDA and CDR2 SQIVND (reference sequence). The CDR3: CASSIGDPGVADTQYF. CDR3 DNA: TGTGCCAGTAGTATAGGGGACCCTGGGGTAGCAGATACGCAGTATTTT.

V usage is TRBV6-1 and J usage is TRBJ1-1; D not certain. The CDR3 is made up of 11 amino acids. From germline, CDR1 is MNHNS and CDR2 SASEGT. With 0 bases removed from V and 10 bases from J, the gap between germline ends came to 6 bases. This chain's CDR3 is CASSEALGAFF. The CDR3 coding sequence is TGTGCCAGCAGTGAAGCGCTGGGAGCTTTCTTT.

A single count supports this clone. This chain joins TRBV6-5 and TRBJ1-1; 7 bases line up with TRBD1. Germline CDR1 and CDR2: MNHEY and SVGAGI. This CDR3 contains 12 residues. The J segment lost 5 bases and the V segment lost 7 bases, leaving 4 bases of the junction unmatched. CDR3 in amino acids: CASKGGLTEAFF. As DNA, the CDR3 is TGTGCCAGCAAAGGGGGCTTAACTGAAGCTTTCTTT.

The gene calls are TRBV10-1 and TRBJ1-2, with D unresolved. Germline CDR1 WNHNN, CDR2 SYGVQD (reference sequence). This CDR3 comprises 15 residues. Trimming stripped 0 bases from V and 8 bases from J, with 16 bases between. The CDR3 loop reads CASSESKGSRVGYTF. In DNA form, the CDR3 reads TGCGCCAGCAGTGAGTCGAAAGGCTCGAGGGTAGGCTACACCTTC.

This chain joins TRBV28 and TRBJ2-1; D gene unclear. Germline V gives CDR1 MDHEN, CDR2 SYDVKM. The CDR3 runs 15 residues. Deletions cut 7 bases from V and 3 bases from J, with 16 bases between. The CDR3 sequence is CASNPRVKNYNEQFF. The CDR3 DNA follows: TGTGCCAGCAATCCACGGGTTAAGAACTACAATGAGCAGTTCTTC.

The chain links TRBV28 to TRBJ1-2; D remains ambiguous. The CDR3 loop spans 12 amino acids. Germline V CDR1 and CDR2: MDHEN, SYDVKM. The V gene lost 7 bases and the J gene lost 4 bases, with 10 bases spanning the gap. The CDR3 DNA sequence: TGTGCCAGCACGAGGGTAGGCTATGGCTACACCTTC. It is translated as CASTRVGYGYTF.

The rearrangement links TRBV19 to TRBJ1-2; tentatively, D is TRBD1 (5 bases). CDR3 length: 15 amino acids. V was clipped by 4 bases and J by 5 bases, with 17 bases between them. CDR1 and CDR2 (germline): LNHDA, SQIVND (reference sequence). Here the CDR3 reads CASSTPSTGRYGYTF. CDR3 in DNA: TGTGCCAGTAGTACCCCATCAACAGGACGTTATGGCTACACCTTC.